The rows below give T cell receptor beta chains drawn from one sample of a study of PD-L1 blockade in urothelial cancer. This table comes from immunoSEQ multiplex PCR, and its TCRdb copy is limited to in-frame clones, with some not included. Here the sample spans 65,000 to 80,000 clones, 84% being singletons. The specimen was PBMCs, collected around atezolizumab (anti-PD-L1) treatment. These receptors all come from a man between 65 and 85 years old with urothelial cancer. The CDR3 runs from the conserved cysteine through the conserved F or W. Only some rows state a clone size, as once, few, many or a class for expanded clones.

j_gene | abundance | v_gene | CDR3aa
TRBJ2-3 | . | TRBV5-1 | CASSLGGQATDTQYF
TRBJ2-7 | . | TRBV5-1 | CASSLESSGGPYEQYF
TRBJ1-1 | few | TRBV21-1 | CASSRHCEAFF
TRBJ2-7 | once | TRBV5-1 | CASSRTSGAYEQYF
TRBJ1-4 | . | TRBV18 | CASSPNPLLTAAEKLFF
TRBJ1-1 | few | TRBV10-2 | CASSESPGVGTEAFF
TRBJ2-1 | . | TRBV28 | CASSLDDNEQFF
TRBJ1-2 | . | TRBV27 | CASCPGDRGLPYYGYTF
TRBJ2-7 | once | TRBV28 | CASSYTWGGYEQYF
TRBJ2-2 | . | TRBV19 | CASTDLTNTGELFF
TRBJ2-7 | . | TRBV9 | CASSPGQESYEQYF
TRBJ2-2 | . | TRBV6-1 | CASIADTGELFF
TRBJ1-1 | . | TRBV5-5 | CASSFRSGGMNTEAFF
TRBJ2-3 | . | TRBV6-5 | CASRGPGTGGNTQYF
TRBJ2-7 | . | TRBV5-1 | CASSLTSSYEQYF
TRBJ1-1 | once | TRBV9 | CASSVGGQGRNTEAFF
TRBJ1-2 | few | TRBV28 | CASSFSPTGLDGGYTF
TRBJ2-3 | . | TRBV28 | CASSPQWTGVSDTQYF